This T cell receptor (beta chain) was recovered during a study of persistence of HIV-infected CD4 T cells. Study-level background: The sample holds CD4+ T cells responsive to CMV or HIV-1 Gag.

Concerning this clone itself: Its cognate antigen is unknown.

The immunoSEQ assay was version 4, run in survey mode. Template was genomic DNA at roughly 9.6 ng/uL, with up to 1 ug used per sample. Clones were sequenced by immunoSEQ multiplex PCR, and TCRdb holds only the in-frame ones, with some missing. The table shows 30,000 to 45,000 clones, with 85% occurring only once. Overall study findings and caveats: Within sorted populations, more oligoclonal TCRs accompanied more oligoclonal proviruses. TCRbeta richness was lower in CMV- and Gag-responding cells than in anti-CD3/anti-CD28-responding cells.

An overlapping HIV-1 Gag peptide pool stimulated these cells at 1 ug/peptide/mL. CD40L/CD69 double-negative CD45RO-high memory CD4+ T cells were collected. Germline loops: CDR1 MRHNA, CDR2 SNTAGT. The CDR3 sequence is 14 residues long. V gave up 3 bases and J gave up 9 bases, with 15 bases separating them. The clonotype originates from an adult with HIV. The donor label of this sample is uncertain. The starting material was cultured CD4+ T cells from PBMCs, obtained from a patient who received antiretroviral therapy. This sequence joins TRBV6-4 and TRBJ2-1, with TRBD2 as a possible D gene (5 bases). DNA of the CDR3: TGTGCCAGCAGTGAGTTTTGGGCCAGCGGTGAGCAGTTCTTC. Protein product: CASSEFWASGEQFF.